A selection of T cell receptor beta chains follows, all from one sample in a study of T-cell reconstitution after alpha-beta-depleted transplantation in children. TCRdb processed the PCR reads anew with MiXCR; each CDR3 protein has one entry. The table has hundreds of thousands of distinct CDR3 sequences, about an eighth seen once. The material sequenced was PBMCs, mostly from graft donor cells, taken 360 days after TCRalphabeta/CD19-depleted stem cell transplant. The source of these receptors is a male patient younger than 18 who had a stem cell transplant for acute myeloid leukemia, so the T cells may come from the graft donor. The CDR3 runs from the conserved cysteine through the conserved F or W. Fields, in order: J gene, V gene, CDR3 protein.

J: TRBJ1-2
V: TRBV20-1
CDR3: CSARDRRRGGANYGYTF

J: TRBJ2-1
V: TRBV7-2
CDR3: CASSQVTEFF

J: TRBJ1-4
V: TRBV11-2
CDR3: CASSLRAQVVATNEKLFF

J: TRBJ2-7
V: TRBV12-3/TRBV12-4
CDR3: CASSFSRTSGRMGEQYF

J: TRBJ2-2
V: TRBV11-3
CDR3: CASSKLQGAGELFF

J: TRBJ2-1
V: TRBV28
CDR3: CASSTLGLAGRNEQFF

J: TRBJ2-5
V: TRBV20-1
CDR3: CSAILDATQYF

J: TRBJ2-5
V: TRBV20-1
CDR3: CSASGGGGVWETQYF

J: TRBJ2-2
V: TRBV5-8
CDR3: CASSTGQGNTGELFF

J: TRBJ2-7
V: TRBV29-1
CDR3: CSVVGAGAYEQYF

J: TRBJ2-1
V: TRBV5-1
CDR3: CASSQRASGWGNEQFF

J: TRBJ2-2
V: TRBV7-6
CDR3: CASSQSDLAGELFF

J: TRBJ2-7
V: TRBV29-1
CDR3: CSVGVGYEQYF

J: TRBJ2-7
V: TRBV2
CDR3: CASTPSGTGFYEQYF

J: TRBJ2-3
V: TRBV4-3
CDR3: CASRGGGRGTQYF

J: TRBJ2-5
V: TRBV29-1
CDR3: CSVEPDRGGETQYF

J: TRBJ1-3
V: TRBV27
CDR3: CASSFRGLGNTIYF

J: TRBJ1-4
V: TRBV12-3/TRBV12-4
CDR3: CASSFWGLTNEKLFF